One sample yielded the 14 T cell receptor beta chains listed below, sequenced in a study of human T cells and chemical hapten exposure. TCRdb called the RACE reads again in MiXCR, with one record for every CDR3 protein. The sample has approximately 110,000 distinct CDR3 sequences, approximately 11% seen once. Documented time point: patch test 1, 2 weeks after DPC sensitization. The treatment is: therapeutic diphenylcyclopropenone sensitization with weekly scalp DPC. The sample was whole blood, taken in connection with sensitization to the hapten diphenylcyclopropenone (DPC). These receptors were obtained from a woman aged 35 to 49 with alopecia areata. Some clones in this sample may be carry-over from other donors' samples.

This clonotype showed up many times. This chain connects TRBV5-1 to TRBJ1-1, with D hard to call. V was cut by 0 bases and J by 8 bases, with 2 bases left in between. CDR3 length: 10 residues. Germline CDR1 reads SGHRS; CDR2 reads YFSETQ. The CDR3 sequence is CASSLGEAFF. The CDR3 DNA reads TGCGCCAGCAGCTTGGGGGAAGCTTTCTTT.

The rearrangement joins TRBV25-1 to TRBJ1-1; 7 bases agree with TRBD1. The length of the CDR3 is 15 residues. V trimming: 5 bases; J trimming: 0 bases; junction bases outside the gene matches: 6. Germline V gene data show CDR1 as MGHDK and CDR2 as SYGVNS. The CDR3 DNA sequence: TGTGCCAGCAGTAGAAGGGGACAGCTGAACACTGAAGCTTTCTTT. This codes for CASSRRGQLNTEAFF.

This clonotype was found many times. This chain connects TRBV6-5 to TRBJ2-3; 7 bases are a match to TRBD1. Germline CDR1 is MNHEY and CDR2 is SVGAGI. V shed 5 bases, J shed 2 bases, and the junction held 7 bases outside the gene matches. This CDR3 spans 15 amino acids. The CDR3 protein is CASSLLGQFTDTQYF. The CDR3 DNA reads TGTGCCAGCAGTCTTCTGGGACAGTTCACAGATACGCAGTATTTT.

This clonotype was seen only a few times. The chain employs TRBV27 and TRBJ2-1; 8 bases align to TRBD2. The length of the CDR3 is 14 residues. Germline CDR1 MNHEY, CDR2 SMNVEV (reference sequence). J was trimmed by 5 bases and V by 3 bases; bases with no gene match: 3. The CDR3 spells CASSFELADNEQFF. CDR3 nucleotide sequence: TGTGCCAGCAGTTTTGAACTAGCGGACAATGAGCAGTTCTTC.

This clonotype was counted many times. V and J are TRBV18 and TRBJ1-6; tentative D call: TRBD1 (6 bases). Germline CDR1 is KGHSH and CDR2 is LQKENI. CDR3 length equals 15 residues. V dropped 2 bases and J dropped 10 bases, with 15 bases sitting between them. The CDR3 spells CASSPIEGGNSPLHF. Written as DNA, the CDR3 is TGTGCCAGCTCACCAATCGAGGGGGGGAACTCACCCCTCCACTTT. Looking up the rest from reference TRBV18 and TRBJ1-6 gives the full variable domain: NAGVMQNPRHLVRRRGQEARLRCSPMKGHSHVYWYRQLPEEGLKFMVYLQKENIIDESGMPKERFSAEFPKEGPSILRIQQVVRGDSAAYFCASSPIEGGNSPLHFGNGTRLTVT.

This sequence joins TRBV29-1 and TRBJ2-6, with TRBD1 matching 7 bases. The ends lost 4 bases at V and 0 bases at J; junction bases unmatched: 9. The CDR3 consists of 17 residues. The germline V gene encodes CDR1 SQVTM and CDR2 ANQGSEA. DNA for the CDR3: TGCAGCGTTGTAGACAGGGCGAGAACCTCTGGGGCCAACGTCCTGACTTTC. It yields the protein CSVVDRARTSGANVLTF.

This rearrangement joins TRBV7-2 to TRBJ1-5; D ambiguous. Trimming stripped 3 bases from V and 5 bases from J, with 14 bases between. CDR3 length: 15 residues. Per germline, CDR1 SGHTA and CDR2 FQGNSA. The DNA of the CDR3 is TGTGCCAGCAGCTTGAGCCCACGCGTGTATCAGCCCCAGCATTTT. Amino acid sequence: CASSLSPRVYQPQHF.

The CDR3 spells CASTPGGPANSPLHF. CDR3 in DNA: TGTGCCAGCACCCCTGGAGGCCCCGCTAATTCACCCCTCCACTTT. V gene TRBV2 combines with J gene TRBJ1-6; D unresolved. This CDR3 is 15 amino acids long. V was cut by 7 bases and J by 6 bases, with 16 bases left in between. In germline, CDR1 is SNHLY, CDR2 FYNNEI. The whole variable domain, filled in from reference TRBV2 and TRBJ1-6, reads EPEVTQTPSHQVTQMGQEVILRCVPISNHLYFYWYRQILGQKVEFLVSFYNNEISEKSEIFDDQFSVERPDGSNFTLKIRSTKLEDSAMYFCASTPGGPANSPLHFGNGTRLTVT.

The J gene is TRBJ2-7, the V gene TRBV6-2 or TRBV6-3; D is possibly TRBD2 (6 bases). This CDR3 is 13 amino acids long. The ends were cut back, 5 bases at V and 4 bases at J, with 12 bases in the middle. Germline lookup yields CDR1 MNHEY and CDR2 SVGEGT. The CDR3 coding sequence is TGTGCCAGCAGTAGACCCAGCGGGTACGAGCAGTACTTC. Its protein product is CASSRPSGYEQYF.

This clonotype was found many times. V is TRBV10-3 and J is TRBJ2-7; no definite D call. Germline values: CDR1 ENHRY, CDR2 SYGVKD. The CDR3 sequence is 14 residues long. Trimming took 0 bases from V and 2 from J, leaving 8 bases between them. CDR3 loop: CAISESGSTYEQYF. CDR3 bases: TGTGCCATCAGTGAGTCGGGCAGCACCTACGAGCAGTACTTC.

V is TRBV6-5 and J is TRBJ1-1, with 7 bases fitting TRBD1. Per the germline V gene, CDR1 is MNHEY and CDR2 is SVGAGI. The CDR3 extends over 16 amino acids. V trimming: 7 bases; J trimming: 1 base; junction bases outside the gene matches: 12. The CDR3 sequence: CASTPGQVLGNTEAFF. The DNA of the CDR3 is TGTGCCAGCACTCCCGGACAGGTCCTCGGGAACACTGAAGCTTTCTTT.

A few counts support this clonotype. CDR3 protein: CSVGSGGYSYEQYF. The CDR3 nucleotides read TGCAGCGTTGGCTCGGGGGGTTACTCCTACGAGCAGTACTTC. The chain recombines TRBV29-1 with TRBJ2-7, with 7 bases lining up with TRBD2. V shed 4 bases and J 0 bases; nucleotides not matched to a gene: 6. Germline CDR1 and CDR2: SQVTM and ANQGSEA. The CDR3 runs 14 residues.

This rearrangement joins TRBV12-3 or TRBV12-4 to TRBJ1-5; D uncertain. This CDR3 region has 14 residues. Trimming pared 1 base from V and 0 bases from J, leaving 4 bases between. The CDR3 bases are TGTGCCAGCAGTTTAGGGCATAGCAATCAGCCCCAGCATTTT. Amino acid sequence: CASSLGHSNQPQHF.

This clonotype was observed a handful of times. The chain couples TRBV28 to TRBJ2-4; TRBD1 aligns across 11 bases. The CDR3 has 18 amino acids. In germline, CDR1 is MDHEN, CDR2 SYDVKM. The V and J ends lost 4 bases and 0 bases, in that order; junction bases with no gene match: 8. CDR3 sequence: CASSSDRGQVLAKNIQYF. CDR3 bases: TGTGCCAGCAGTTCGGACAGGGGGCAAGTCTTAGCCAAAAACATTCAGTACTTC.